This TCR beta chain was recorded in a study of blood T cells in healthy people across ages. Whole-study findings and limits: More naive CD4+ cells and higher diversity marked long-lived donors relative to aged donors.

Next came a second PCR, run for about 6 to 12 cycles, which used a sample-barcoded 5' primer along with a J-beta primer mix. A single record per CDR3 protein comes from TCRdb applying MiXCR to the 5' RACE reads. The sample lists over a million distinct CDR3 sequences, 35% to 45% occurring once. This CDR3 is built from 15 residues. Comment on this clonotype: Its antigen is still unknown.

The source of this sequence is a woman aged 18-29 years in good health. The chain has TRBV21-1 and TRBJ1-2; TRBD1 reflects the table's D call only, with no check against the DNA. TRBV21-1 is a pseudogene locus. The specimen was blood. In DNA form, the CDR3 reads TGTGCCAGCAGCCTAAAAGTTACAGGCAACTATGGCTACACCTTC. It yields the protein CASSLKVTGNYGYTF.